Below are 24 T cell receptor beta chains sequenced from a single sample in a study of graft-versus-host responses after intestinal transplantation. Produced via immunoSEQ multiplex PCR; TCRdb's table is partial and in-frame only. The sample contains about 19,000 clones, roughly 36% of which appear only once. Sequencing was performed on alloreactive CD4+ T cells from a mixed lymphocyte reaction culture, taken before transplantation. Indicated subset: CFSE-low proliferating T cells sorted from roughly 6-day pre-transplant mixed lymphocyte reaction (GvH or HvG direction). The receptor set was obtained from a human patient who was an organ donor for intestinal transplantation.

This chain connects TRBV30 to TRBJ1-1; the match to TRBD1 covers 7 bases. This CDR3 has 13 residues. With 2 bases clipped from V and 6 bases from J, the junction kept 6 bases outside the gene matches. Looked up from germline, CDR1 is GTSNPN and CDR2 is SVGIG (reference sequence). The CDR3 region is CAWSTNRGAEAFF. The CDR3 DNA sequence: TGTGCCTGGAGTACAAACAGGGGAGCTGAAGCTTTCTTT.

The CDR3 loop reads CSVVVLGGIYYEQYF. The CDR3 nucleotides read TGCAGCGTTGTGGTTTTAGGGGGGATTTACTACGAGCAGTACTTC. The chain couples TRBV29-1 to TRBJ2-7; D is tentatively TRBD1 or TRBD2 (6 bases each). V was trimmed by 4 bases and J by 3 bases, leaving 19 bases between them. Germline values: CDR1 SQVTM, CDR2 ANQGSEA. This CDR3 is 15 amino acids long.

This clone has only a few counts. V and J are TRBV6-6 and TRBJ2-1; 11 bases are shared with TRBD2. Germline CDR1 is MNHNY and CDR2 is SVGAGI (reference sequence). The junction had 4 bases not matched to a gene; V was cut back by 8 bases and J by 4 bases. The CDR3 length is 14 residues. CDR3 in amino acids: CASSGTSGYNEQFF. In DNA, the CDR3 is TGTGCCAGCTCAGGGACTAGCGGATACAATGAGCAGTTCTTC.

The chain links TRBV10-3 to TRBJ1-2; D is possibly TRBD1 (5 bases). The CDR3 has 12 amino acids. V lost 7 bases, J lost 8 bases, and 14 bases lay in between. The germline gives CDR1 ENHRY, CDR2 SYGVKD. The CDR3, as DNA: TGTGCCATCACGGGGGGAGAAAAGGGCTACACCTTC. It translates to CAITGGEKGYTF.

This clone is medium-sized (0.01 to 0.1%) within its sample. The chain combines TRBV5-8 with TRBJ1-2, with a possible D match to TRBD1 (5 bases). Trimming cost V 1 base and J 8 bases, with 12 bases left between them. The CDR3 sequence is 13 residues long. CDR1 and CDR2 (germline): SGHTS, YDEGEE. CDR3 sequence: CASSLFQGGGYTF. For the CDR3, the DNA is TGTGCCAGCAGCTTGTTCCAGGGAGGCGGCTACACCTTC.

This clone was picked up a small number of times. The chain combines TRBV7-2 with TRBJ2-2; the match to TRBD1 covers 7 bases. V shed 5 bases, J shed 1 base, and the junction held 4 bases outside the gene matches. The CDR3 has 15 amino acids. From germline, CDR1 is SGHTA and CDR2 FQGNSA. The CDR3 region is CASSRGQRNTGELFF. As DNA, the CDR3 is TGTGCCAGCAGCAGGGGACAGAGGAACACCGGGGAGCTGTTTTTT.

A few counts support this clone. The V and J genes are TRBV5-1 and TRBJ2-5; D call uncertain. The V end lost 0 bases, the J end lost 4 bases, and 10 bases lay between the germline ends. Germline CDR1 is SGHRS and CDR2 is YFSETQ. The CDR3 covers 14 residues. CDR3 in DNA: TGCGCCAGCAGCTTGGGACCCATTCGAGAGACCCAGTACTTC. Amino acid sequence: CASSLGPIRETQYF.

The rearrangement links TRBV5-6 to TRBJ2-5, with D uncertain. Trimming removed 1 base from V and 5 bases from J, with 9 bases in between. Germline CDR1 and CDR2: SGHDT and YYEEEE. The CDR3 covers 13 residues. Written as DNA, the CDR3 is TGTGCCAGCAGCTTGAACATGGGTGAGACCCAGTACTTC. This gives the protein CASSLNMGETQYF.

This clone was seen only a few times. The chain is built from TRBV19 and TRBJ2-2; weak D call: TRBD2 (5 bases). V lost 2 bases and J lost 4, with 14 bases in between. This CDR3 has 16 residues. Germline CDR1 reads LNHDA; CDR2 reads SQIVND (reference sequence). CDR3 residues: CASSIWVGASTGELFF. In DNA, the CDR3 is TGTGCCAGTAGTATATGGGTGGGAGCGAGCACCGGGGAGCTGTTTTTT.

This clone showed up just a few times. The V call is TRBV5-4, the J call TRBJ2-7; no reliable D call. Germline CDR1 is SGHNT and CDR2 is YYREEE (reference sequence). V dropped 2 bases and J dropped 2 bases, with 8 bases sitting between them. This CDR3 has 13 amino acids. For the CDR3, the DNA is TGTGCCAGCAGCTTTGGGGTTCCCTACGAGCAGTACTTC. It encodes CASSFGVPYEQYF.

This clone was picked up a small number of times. V is TRBV20-1 and J is TRBJ2-3; tentative D call: TRBD2 (5 bases). Trimming shortened V by 3 bases and J by 11 bases, and 12 bases separated the two germline ends. The germline V gene encodes CDR1 DFQATT and CDR2 SNEGSKA (reference sequence). The CDR3 is 11 amino acids. The CDR3 coding sequence is TGCAGTGCTAGTGACTACTCCAGGCAGTATTTT. Residues: CSASDYSRQYF.

By its share, this clone is medium-sized. The chain links TRBV6-1 to TRBJ1-4; D not certain. V was trimmed by 1 base and J by 7 bases, leaving 10 bases between them. This CDR3 is 14 amino acids long. CDR1 and CDR2 from the germline V gene are MNHNS and SASEGT. Written as DNA, the CDR3 is TGTGCCAGCAGTGAAGTCATTTCGATTGAAAAACTGTTTTTT. This encodes CASSEVISIEKLFF.

The V gene is TRBV25-1, the J gene TRBJ1-1; D is possibly TRBD1 (5 bases). The CDR3 has 15 amino acids. Trimming pared 3 bases from V and 4 bases from J, leaving 15 bases between. Per germline, CDR1 MGHDK and CDR2 SYGVNS. Here the CDR3 reads CASSDLGGGFTEAFF. The CDR3 DNA follows: TGTGCCAGCAGTGATTTGGGGGGAGGCTTCACTGAAGCTTTCTTT.

This clone has a handful of counts. One end of the junction is discordant with germline, which a read error may explain. This sequence joins TRBV11-1 and TRBJ2-7, with 7 bases fitting TRBD2. The CDR3 sequence is 12 residues long. Per germline, CDR1 SGHAT and CDR2 FQDESV (reference sequence). The CDR3 DNA is TGTGCCAGCAGCTTAACGGCGACTAGCTTGTTCTTC. Encoded protein: CASSLTATSLFF. Supplemented by reference TRBV11-1 and TRBJ2-7, the full variable domain reads EAEVAQSPRYKITEKSQAVAFWCDPISGHATLYWYRQILGQGPELLVQFQDESVVDDSQLPKDRFSAERLKGVDSTLKIQPAELGDSAMYLCASSLTATSLFFGPGTRLTVT.

By sample share, this clone is medium-sized. This chain links TRBV4-2 with TRBJ2-1, with 11 bases lining up with TRBD2. The CDR3 runs to 19 residues. V was clipped by 1 base and J by 8 bases; unmatched bases: 16. CDR1 and CDR2 from the germline V gene are LGHNA and YNFKEQ. The CDR3 DNA follows: TGTGCCAGCAGCCAAGCCACCCGAGGAATAGCGGGAGGGCCTGATGAGCAGTTCTTC. This translates into CASSQATRGIAGGPDEQFF.

In its sample, this clone was seen a few times. V and J are TRBV11-2 and TRBJ2-7; maybe TRBD2 (5 bases). CDR1 SGHAT and CDR2 FQNNGV come from the germline V gene. CDR3 size: 14 residues. V lost 1 base and J lost 2, with 9 bases in between. CDR3 nucleotide sequence: TGTGCCAGCAGCTTAGGGTATAGCGCCTACGAGCAGTACTTC. This codes for CASSLGYSAYEQYF. Complete variable domain (other parts from reference TRBV11-2 and TRBJ2-7): EAGVAQSPRYKIIEKRQSVAFWCNPISGHATLYWYQQILGQGPKLLIQFQNNGVVDDSQLPKDRFSAERLKGVDSTLKIQPAKLEDSAVYLCASSLGYSAYEQYFGPGTRLTVT.

The chain links TRBV6-5 to TRBJ1-3; tentatively, D is TRBD1 (6 bases). The V and J ends lost 4 bases and 4 bases respectively, with 8 bases between them. The CDR3 loop spans 13 amino acids. Germline CDR1 and CDR2: MNHEY and SVGAGI. CDR3 amino acids: CASSFDRGNTIYF. The CDR3 DNA is TGTGCCAGCAGTTTCGACAGGGGAAACACCATATATTTT.

By share, this clone ranks as medium-sized. V gene TRBV4-3 combines with J gene TRBJ1-3; a possible D gene is TRBD1 (5 bases). V lost 3 bases to trimming and J lost 0 bases, with 12 bases between them. Germline V CDR1 and CDR2: LGHNA, YSLEER. The CDR3 runs 16 residues. Here the CDR3 reads CASSHEGLYSGNTIYF. The CDR3 region has the DNA TGCGCCAGCAGCCACGAGGGACTGTACTCTGGAAACACCATATATTTT.

This chain uses TRBV5-1 with TRBJ2-5; tentative D call: TRBD1 (5 bases). The germline CDR1 and CDR2 sequences are SGHRS and YFSETQ. The CDR3 loop spans 14 amino acids. The germline V and J ends were trimmed by 0 bases and 5 bases, with 11 bases remaining between them. In nucleotides, the CDR3 is TGCGCCAGCAGCTTGGAATCAGGGAAGGAGACCCAGTACTTC. Its translation is CASSLESGKETQYF. Combining the CDR3 with reference TRBV5-1 and TRBJ2-5 gives the whole variable domain KAGVTQTPRYLIKTRGQQVTLSCSPISGHRSVSWYQQTPGQGLQFLFEYFSETQRNKGNFPGRFSGRQFSNSRSEMNVSTLELGDSALYLCASSLESGKETQYFGPGTRLLVL.

V usage is TRBV11-2 and J usage is TRBJ2-5, with unresolved D. V lost 5 bases and J lost 4, with 17 bases in between. Germline loops: CDR1 SGHAT, CDR2 FQNNGV. This CDR3 has 15 residues. The CDR3 is CASSPKGLWGETQYF. The CDR3 DNA is TGTGCCAGCAGCCCGAAGGGCCTTTGGGGAGAGACCCAGTACTTC.

The chain couples TRBV11-2 to TRBJ1-1; maybe TRBD1 (5 bases). Trimming removed 3 bases at V and 0 bases at J, with 14 bases between. The CDR3 totals 16 residues. Germline V gene lookup returns CDR1 SGHAT and CDR2 FQNNGV. The CDR3 reads CASSFAGGWLNTEAFF. The DNA of the CDR3 is TGTGCCAGCAGCTTCGCGGGGGGATGGCTGAACACTGAAGCTTTCTTT.

This clone was seen a few times. V is TRBV7-2 and J is TRBJ2-3; no clear D gene. The V end was cut by 0 bases, the J end by 0 bases, with 10 bases between. The CDR3 is made up of 16 amino acids. Germline V lookup: CDR1 SGHTA, CDR2 FQGNSA. DNA of the CDR3: TGTGCCAGCAGCTTAGCGGCCTACCCTAGCACAGATACGCAGTATTTT. Amino acids: CASSLAAYPSTDTQYF.

This chain connects TRBV30 to TRBJ2-5; 10 positions match TRBD2. CDR1 is GTSNPN and CDR2 is SVGIG in the germline V gene (reference sequence). The CDR3 is 14 amino acids. The trim removed 5 bases at V and 3 bases at J, leaving 6 bases unmatched. CDR3 sequence: CAWGKAGGKETQYF. CDR3 nucleotides: TGTGCCTGGGGGAAAGCGGGAGGGAAAGAGACCCAGTACTTC.

This chain links TRBV10-2 with TRBJ2-3; possibly TRBD1 for D (5 bases). The germline CDR1 and CDR2 sequences are WSHSY and SAAADI. The CDR3 sequence is 13 residues long. V was shortened by 8 bases and J by 0 bases, with 9 bases between the two germline ends. CDR3: CASRTTSTDTQYF. The CDR3 nucleotides read TGCGCCAGCCGGACAACTAGCACAGATACGCAGTATTTT.